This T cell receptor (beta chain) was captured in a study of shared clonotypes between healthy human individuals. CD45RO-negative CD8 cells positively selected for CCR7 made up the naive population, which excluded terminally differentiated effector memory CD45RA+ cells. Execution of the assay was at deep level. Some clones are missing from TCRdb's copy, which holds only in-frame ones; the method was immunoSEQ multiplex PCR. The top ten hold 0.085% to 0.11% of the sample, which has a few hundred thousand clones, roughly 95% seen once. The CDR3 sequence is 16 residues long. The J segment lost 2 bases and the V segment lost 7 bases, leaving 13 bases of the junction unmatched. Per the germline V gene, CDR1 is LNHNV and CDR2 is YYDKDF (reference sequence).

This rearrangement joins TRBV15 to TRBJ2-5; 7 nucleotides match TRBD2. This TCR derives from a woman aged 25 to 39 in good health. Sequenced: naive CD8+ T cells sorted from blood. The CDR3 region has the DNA TGTGCCACCAATGACGGAGTAGCGGGTTTACAAGAGACCCAGTACTTC. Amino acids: CATNDGVAGLQETQYF.